The clone carrying this T cell receptor beta chain was counted a single time. Germline V lookup: CDR1 LNHDA, CDR2 SQIVND (reference sequence). The CDR3 is made up of 14 amino acids. The V gene lost 8 bases and the J gene lost 10 bases, with 23 bases spanning the gap. The protocol was immunoSEQ multiplex PCR, while the TCRdb copy is restricted to in-frame clones and leaves out a portion. The sample records about 40,000 clones, approximately 87% being singletons. The data derive from a study of T cell changes during pregnancy in multiple sclerosis. The specimen was peripheral blood, collected in the second trimester of pregnancy. The chain uses TRBV19 and TRBJ1-2; tentative D call: TRBD1 (6 bases). This TCR was recovered from a female donor in good health, enrolled as a control in a pregnancy study. This CDR3 reads CASLPGQGSLSYTF. The CDR3 DNA is TGTGCCAGTTTACCCGGGCAGGGGAGTTTGTCCTACACCTTC. The whole variable domain, filled in from reference TRBV19 and TRBJ1-2, reads DGGITQSPKYLFRKEGQNVTLSCEQNLNHDAMYWYRQDPGQGLRLIYYSQIVNDFQKGDIAEGYSVSREKKESFPLTVTSAQKNPTAFYLCASLPGQGSLSYTFGSGTRLTVV.